Listed below are T cell receptor beta chains from one sample, sequenced in a study of blood T cell repertoires in COVID-19. TCRdb's copy holds only in-frame clones and misses some; the assay was immunoSEQ multiplex PCR. The table records some 350,000 clones, about 89% of them present only once. Source material: PBMCs or T cells enriched from blood (not recorded which). These receptors were taken from a woman in her twenties or thirties who had recovered from COVID-19. Each CDR3 is given with its conserved first and last residue. The D gene is left open where the match is weak. A row's size may be missing; if present it is once, few, many or a size class.

D gene	clone size	J gene	V gene	CDR3 protein	CDR3 DNA
.	.	TRBJ2-4	TRBV18	CASSPPSLNIQYF	TGTGCCAGCTCACCACCGTCCCTAAACATTCAGTACTTC
TRBD2	.	TRBJ2-7	TRBV4-2	CASSQEDSGGAYEQYF	TGTGCCAGCAGCCAAGAGGATAGCGGGGGGGCCTACGAGCAGTACTTC
.	.	TRBJ2-5	TRBV6-1	CASSERRPGTQYF	TGTGCCAGCAGTGAAAGGCGTCCAGGGACCCAGTACTTC
.	.	TRBJ1-2	TRBV9	CASSVEIRGGRF	TGTGCCAGCAGCGTAGAAATCCGAGGGGGTCGTTTC
TRBD2	.	TRBJ2-7	TRBV7-9	CASSLVVAGPGEQYF	TGTGCCAGCAGCTTAGTGGTAGCGGGGCCGGGCGAGCAGTACTTC
.	.	TRBJ2-5	TRBV18	CASSSGQTQETQYF	TGTGCCAGCTCATCAGGACAGACCCAAGAGACCCAGTACTTC
.	.	TRBJ1-1	TRBV5-4	CASSTGRVNTEAFF	TGTGCCAGCAGCACCGGCAGGGTGAACACTGAAGCTTTCTTT
.	few	TRBJ2-7	TRBV4-2	CASSARSSEQYF	TGTGCCAGCAGCGCTAGGAGCAGCGAGCAGTACTTC
.	.	TRBJ1-3	TRBV7-2	CASRSGQRNTIYF	TGTGCCAGCAGGTCAGGGCAGAGAAACACCATATATTTT
.	.	TRBJ1-2	TRBV6-5	CASINRGGTYGYTF	TGTGCCAGCATCAACCGGGGAGGGACCTATGGCTACACCTTC
TRBD2	.	TRBJ2-3	TRBV9	CASSIRGGSWDTQYF	TGTGCCAGCAGCATCCGGGGGGGCTCGTGGGATACGCAGTATTTT
.	.	TRBJ1-1	TRBV7-9	CASSLGAVMNTEAFF	TGTGCCAGCAGCTTAGGGGCAGTCATGAACACTGAAGCTTTCTTT
TRBD1	many	TRBJ2-7	TRBV6-5	CASSPDRGSLYEQYF	TGTGCCAGCAGTCCGGACAGGGGGAGCCTCTACGAGCAGTACTTC
.	.	TRBJ1-1	TRBV5-6	CASSLPGSPEAFF	TGTGCCAGCAGCTTACCGGGGAGTCCTGAAGCTTTCTTT
.	.	TRBJ2-1	TRBV5-4	CASSLLGDYNEQFF	TGTGCCAGCAGCTTATTAGGGGATTACAATGAGCAGTTCTTC
TRBD1	.	TRBJ1-2	TRBV11-2	CASSLLRGRGSTF	TGTGCCAGCAGCTTATTGAGGGGGCGTGGAAGCACCTTC
TRBD1	.	TRBJ1-1	TRBV7-9	CASSLARGPTEAFF	TGTGCCAGCAGCTTAGCCAGGGGGCCTACCGAAGCTTTCTTT
.	few	TRBJ1-2	TRBV5-1	CASSYNGDRSYGYTF	TGCGCCAGCAGCTACAACGGAGACAGGAGCTATGGCTACACCTTC
.	.	TRBJ1-5	TRBV23-1	CASSRTAINQPQHF	TGCGCCAGCAGCCGTACAGCTATCAATCAGCCCCAGCATTTT
.	.	TRBJ2-2	TRBV24-1	CATSDYTNTGELFF	TGTGCCACCAGTGATTACACAAACACCGGGGAGCTGTTTTTT
.	.	TRBJ1-1	TRBV4-3	CASSQEAGNTEAFF	TGCGCCAGCAGCCAAGAGGCGGGGAACACTGAAGCTTTCTTT
TRBD2	.	TRBJ2-1	TRBV3-1/TRBV3-2	CASSHSIAGGQSEQFF	TGTGCCAGCAGCCATTCCATAGCGGGGGGGCAGAGTGAGCAGTTCTTC
TRBD1	.	TRBJ1-2	TRBV7-2	CASSGRTGEGYTF	TGTGCCAGCAGCGGTCGGACAGGGGAAGGCTACACCTTC
TRBD2	once	TRBJ2-7	TRBV10-1	CASARLAGGTGEQYF	TGCGCCAGCGCAAGACTAGCGGGGGGGACGGGGGAGCAGTACTTC
.	.	TRBJ1-6	TRBV5-8	CASSLARRSRNSPLHF	TGTGCCAGCAGCTTGGCGCGTCGGTCTCGGAATTCACCCCTCCACTTT
.	.	TRBJ1-1	TRBV4-2	CASTPAANTEAFF	TGTGCCAGCACTCCGGCGGCGAACACTGAAGCTTTCTTT
.	.	TRBJ2-5	TRBV5-1	CASSLWSGLSGRETQYF	TGCGCCAGCAGCTTGTGGAGCGGTCTATCCGGGAGAGAGACCCAGTACTTC
.	.	TRBJ2-3	TRBV7-9	CASSLKFTSTDTQYF	TGTGCCAGCAGCCTTAAGTTTACTAGCACAGATACGCAGTATTTT
TRBD1	.	TRBJ1-4	TRBV18	CASSPGQDEKLFF	TGTGCCAGCTCACCAGGACAGGATGAAAAACTGTTTTTT
TRBD1	.	TRBJ1-2	TRBV6-5	CASSSLDRGHGYTF	TGTGCCAGCAGTTCTCTAGACAGGGGGCATGGCTACACCTTC
.	.	TRBJ1-5	TRBV7-8	CASSLLPGNQPQHF	TGTGCCAGCAGCTTATTACCAGGCAATCAGCCCCAGCATTTT
.	.	TRBJ2-3	TRBV9	CASSVQGDTQYF	TGTGCCAGCAGCGTCCAGGGGGATACGCAGTATTTT
.	.	TRBJ1-5	TRBV2	CASSDEGRQPQHF	TGTGCCAGCAGTGACGAGGGCCGTCAGCCCCAGCATTTT
.	.	TRBJ1-1	TRBV30	CAWSGGPGQGAFF	TGTGCCTGGAGTGGGGGCCCAGGGCAAGGTGCTTTCTTT
TRBD1	once	TRBJ1-2	TRBV24-1	CATYSPGTAYGYTF	TGTGCCACCTACAGCCCCGGGACAGCATATGGCTACACCTTC
TRBD1	.	TRBJ1-1	TRBV27	CASSLYGQGVNTEAFF	TGTGCCAGCAGTCTCTACGGACAGGGGGTGAACACTGAAGCTTTCTTT
.	.	TRBJ1-1	TRBV9	CASSVDQGGNTEAFF	TGTGCCAGCAGCGTAGATCAGGGAGGGAACACTGAAGCTTTCTTT
TRBD2	.	TRBJ2-5	TRBV5-1	CASSLEAGGIQETQYF	TGCGCCAGCAGCTTGGAAGCGGGGGGTATCCAAGAGACCCAGTACTTC